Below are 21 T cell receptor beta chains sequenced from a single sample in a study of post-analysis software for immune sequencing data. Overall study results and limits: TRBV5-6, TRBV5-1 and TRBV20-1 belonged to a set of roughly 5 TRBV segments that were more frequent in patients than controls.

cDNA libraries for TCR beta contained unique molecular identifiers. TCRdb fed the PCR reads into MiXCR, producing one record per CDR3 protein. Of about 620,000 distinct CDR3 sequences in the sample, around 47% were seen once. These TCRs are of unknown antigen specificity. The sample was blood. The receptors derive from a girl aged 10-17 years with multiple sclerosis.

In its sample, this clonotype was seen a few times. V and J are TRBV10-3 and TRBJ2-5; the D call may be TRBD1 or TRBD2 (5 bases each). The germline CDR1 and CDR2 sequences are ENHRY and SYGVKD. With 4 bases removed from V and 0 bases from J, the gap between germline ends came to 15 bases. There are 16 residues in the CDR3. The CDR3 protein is CAISGTTRGDQETQYF. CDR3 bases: TGTGCCATCAGTGGGACAACCAGAGGGGACCAAGAGACCCAGTACTTC.

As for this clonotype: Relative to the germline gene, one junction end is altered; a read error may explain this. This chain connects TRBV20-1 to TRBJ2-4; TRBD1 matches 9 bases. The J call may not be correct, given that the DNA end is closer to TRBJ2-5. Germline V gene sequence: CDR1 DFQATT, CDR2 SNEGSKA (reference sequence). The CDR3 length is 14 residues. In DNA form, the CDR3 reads TGCAGTGCTGGAGATTACAGGGGGCGGGAGACCCAGTACTTC. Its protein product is CSAGDYRGRETQYF.

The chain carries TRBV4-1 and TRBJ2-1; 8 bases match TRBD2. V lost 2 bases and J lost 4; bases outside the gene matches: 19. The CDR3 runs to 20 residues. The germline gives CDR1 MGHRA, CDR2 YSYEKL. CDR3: CASSQSPPRPLAEEYNEQFF. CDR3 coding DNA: TGCGCCAGCAGCCAAAGTCCCCCGCGGCCACTAGCGGAAGAATACAATGAGCAGTTCTTC.

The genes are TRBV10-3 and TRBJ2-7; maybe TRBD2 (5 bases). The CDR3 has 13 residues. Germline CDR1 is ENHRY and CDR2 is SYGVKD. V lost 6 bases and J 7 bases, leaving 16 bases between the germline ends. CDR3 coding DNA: TGTGCCATCAGGGCAGGAGGAACCGAGGAGCAGTACTTC. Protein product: CAIRAGGTEEQYF.

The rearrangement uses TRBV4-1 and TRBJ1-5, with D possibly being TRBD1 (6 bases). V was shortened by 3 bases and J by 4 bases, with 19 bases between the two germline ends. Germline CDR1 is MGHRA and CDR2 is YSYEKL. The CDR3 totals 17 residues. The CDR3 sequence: CASSHQTTGRGNQPQHF. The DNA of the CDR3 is TGCGCCAGCAGCCACCAAACCACAGGGAGAGGGAATCAGCCCCAGCATTTT.

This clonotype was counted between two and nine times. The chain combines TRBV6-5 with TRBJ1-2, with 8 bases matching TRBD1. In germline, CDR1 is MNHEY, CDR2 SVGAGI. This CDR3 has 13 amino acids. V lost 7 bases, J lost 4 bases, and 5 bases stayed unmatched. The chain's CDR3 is CASTGGAIYGYTF. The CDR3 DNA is TGTGCCAGCACAGGGGGCGCAATCTATGGCTACACCTTC.

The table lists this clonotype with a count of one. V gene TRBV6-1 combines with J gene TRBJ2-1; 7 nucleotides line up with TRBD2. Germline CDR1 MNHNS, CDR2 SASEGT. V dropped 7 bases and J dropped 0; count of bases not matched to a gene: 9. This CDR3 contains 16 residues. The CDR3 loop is CASKVPGGNSYNEQFF. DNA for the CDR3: TGTGCCAGCAAAGTGCCGGGGGGAAACTCCTACAATGAGCAGTTCTTC.

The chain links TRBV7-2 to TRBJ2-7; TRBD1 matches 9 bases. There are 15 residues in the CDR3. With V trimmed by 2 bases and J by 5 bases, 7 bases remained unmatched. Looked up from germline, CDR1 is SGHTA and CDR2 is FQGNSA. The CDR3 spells CASSLRGQGSHEQYF. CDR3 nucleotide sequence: TGTGCCAGCAGCTTACGGGGACAGGGATCGCACGAGCAGTACTTC.

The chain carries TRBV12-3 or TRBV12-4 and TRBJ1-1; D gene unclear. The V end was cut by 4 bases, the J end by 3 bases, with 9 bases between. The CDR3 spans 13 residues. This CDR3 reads CASSSRRHTEAFF. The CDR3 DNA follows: TGTGCCAGCAGTTCCCGGCGTCACACTGAAGCTTTCTTT.

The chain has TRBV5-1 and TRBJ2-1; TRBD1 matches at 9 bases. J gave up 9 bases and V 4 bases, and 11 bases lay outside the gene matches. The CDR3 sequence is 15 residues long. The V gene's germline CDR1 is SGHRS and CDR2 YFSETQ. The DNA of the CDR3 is TGCGCCAGCAGCCTCCGGGCACAGGGGGCTGGTGAGCAGTTCTTC. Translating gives CASSLRAQGAGEQFF.

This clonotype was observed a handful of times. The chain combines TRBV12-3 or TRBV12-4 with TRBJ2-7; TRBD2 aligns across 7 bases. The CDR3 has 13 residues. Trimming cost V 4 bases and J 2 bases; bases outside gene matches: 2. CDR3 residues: CASSSSGTYEQYF. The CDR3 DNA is TGTGCCAGCAGTTCTAGCGGCACCTACGAGCAGTACTTC.

The CDR3 bases are TGTGCCAGCAGCAAACCACAGGGCGATCGTCCAGATACGCAGTATTTT. Translation: CASSKPQGDRPDTQYF. The gene calls are TRBV21-1 and TRBJ2-3; the table names TRBD1, a call not compared with the DNA. TRBV21-1 is a documented pseudogene. The CDR3 is made up of 16 amino acids.

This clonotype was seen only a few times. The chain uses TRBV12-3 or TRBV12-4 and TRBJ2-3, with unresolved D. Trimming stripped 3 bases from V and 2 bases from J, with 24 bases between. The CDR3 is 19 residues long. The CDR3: CASSFKAAKPYEHTDTQYF. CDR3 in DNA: TGTGCCAGCAGTTTTAAGGCAGCCAAACCTTATGAGCACACAGATACGCAGTATTTT.

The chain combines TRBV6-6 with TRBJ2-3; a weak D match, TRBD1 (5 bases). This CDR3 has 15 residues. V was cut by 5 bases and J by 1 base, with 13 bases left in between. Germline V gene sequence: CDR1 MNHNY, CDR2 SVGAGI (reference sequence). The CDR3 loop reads CASSPQGFGTDTQYF. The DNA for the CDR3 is TGTGCCAGCAGTCCGCAGGGATTTGGCACAGATACGCAGTATTTT.

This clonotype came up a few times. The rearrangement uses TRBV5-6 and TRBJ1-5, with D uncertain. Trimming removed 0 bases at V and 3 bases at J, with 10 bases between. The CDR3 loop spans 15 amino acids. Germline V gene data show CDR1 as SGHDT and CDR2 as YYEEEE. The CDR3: CASSLGSQLNQPQHF. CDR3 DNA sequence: TGTGCCAGCAGCTTGGGGTCTCAGCTCAATCAGCCCCAGCATTTT.

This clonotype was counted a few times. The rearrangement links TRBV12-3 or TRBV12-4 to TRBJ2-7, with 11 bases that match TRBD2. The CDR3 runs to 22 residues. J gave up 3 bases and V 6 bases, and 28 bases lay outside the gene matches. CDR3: CASSHGLTSGRGSWDNLYEQYF. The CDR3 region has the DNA TGTGCCAGCAGCCATGGGCTAACTAGCGGGAGAGGGAGCTGGGATAACCTCTACGAGCAGTACTTC.

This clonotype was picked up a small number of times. As DNA, the CDR3 is TGTGCCAGCAGAGCGGGTCCTGAAGCTTTCTTT. This gives the protein CASRAGPEAFF. This sequence joins TRBV6-1 and TRBJ1-1, with unresolved D. CDR1 MNHNS and CDR2 SASEGT come from the germline V gene. The ends were cut back, 6 bases at V and 6 bases at J, with 8 bases in the middle. The CDR3 totals 11 residues.

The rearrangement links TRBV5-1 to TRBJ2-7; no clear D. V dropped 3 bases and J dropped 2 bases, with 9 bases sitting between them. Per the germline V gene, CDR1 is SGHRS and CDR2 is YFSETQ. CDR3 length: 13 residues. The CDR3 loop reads CASSSSAPYEQYF. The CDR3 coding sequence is TGCGCCAGCAGCTCCTCCGCTCCCTACGAGCAGTACTTC. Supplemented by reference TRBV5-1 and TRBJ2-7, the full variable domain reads KAGVTQTPRYLIKTRGQQVTLSCSPISGHRSVSWYQQTPGQGLQFLFEYFSETQRNKGNFPGRFSGRQFSNSRSEMNVSTLELGDSALYLCASSSSAPYEQYFGPGTRLTVT.

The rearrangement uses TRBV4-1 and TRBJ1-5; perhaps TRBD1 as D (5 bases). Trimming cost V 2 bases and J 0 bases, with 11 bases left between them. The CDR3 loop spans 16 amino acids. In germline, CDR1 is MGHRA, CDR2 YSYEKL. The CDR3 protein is CASSQLAGISNQPQHF. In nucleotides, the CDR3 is TGCGCCAGCAGCCAACTGGCAGGGATTAGCAATCAGCCCCAGCATTTT.

CDR3 DNA: TGTGCCAGCAGCTCTTTGAGGAGCGGGGTCCACGAGCAGTACTTC. Protein sequence: CASSSLRSGVHEQYF. The chain carries TRBV7-2 and TRBJ2-7; 7 bases agree with TRBD2. Germline V gene lookup returns CDR1 SGHTA and CDR2 FQGNSA. The CDR3 runs 15 residues. V shed 4 bases and J 5 bases; nucleotides not matched to a gene: 11. The full variable domain, with the rest looked up from reference TRBV7-2 and TRBJ2-7, is GAGVSQSPSNKVTEKGKDVELRCDPISGHTALYWYRQSLGQGLEFLIYFQGNSAPDKSGLPSDRFSAERTGGSVSTLTIQRTQQEDSAVYLCASSSLRSGVHEQYFGPGTRLTVT.

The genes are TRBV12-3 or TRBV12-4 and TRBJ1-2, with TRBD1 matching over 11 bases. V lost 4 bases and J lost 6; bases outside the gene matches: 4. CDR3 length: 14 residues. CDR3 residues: CASSSGTGGDGYTF. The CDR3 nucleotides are TGTGCCAGCAGTTCCGGGACAGGGGGGGATGGCTACACCTTC.